Each of the 26 T cell receptor beta chains below was sequenced from the same sample in a study of blood T cell repertoires in COVID-19. Clones were read by immunoSEQ multiplex PCR, and TCRdb kept only the in-frame ones, dropping some. The table has 50,000 to 55,000 clones, 70% to 85% seen once; the top ten hold 11%. Sequencing was performed on peripheral blood. The receptors stem from a man aged 80 or over with COVID-19, enrolled during active disease.

CDR3 amino acids: CASSQEKQASFNNSPLHF. CDR3 nucleotide sequence: TGCGCCAGCAGCCAAGAAAAACAGGCCTCCTTTAATAATTCACCCCTCCACTTT. The chain uses TRBV4-3 and TRBJ1-6, with D perhaps matching TRBD1 (5 bases). Germline values: CDR1 LGHNA, CDR2 YSLEER. V lost 0 bases, J lost 5 bases, and 17 bases lay in between. CDR3 length: 18 amino acids.

This clone has more than one count but fewer than ten. The chain carries TRBV28 and TRBJ1-2; 8 nucleotides match TRBD1. V trimming: 6 bases; J trimming: 8 bases; junction bases outside the gene matches: 8. Germline V gene data show CDR1 as MDHEN and CDR2 as SYDVKM. The CDR3 sequence is 13 residues long. In DNA, the CDR3 is TGTGCCAGCAGACCTCAGGGGGCTGGCGGCTACACCTTC. Amino acid sequence: CASRPQGAGGYTF.

The V and J genes are TRBV5-4 and TRBJ1-4, with D possibly being TRBD1 (5 bases). Germline V gene lookup returns CDR1 SGHNT and CDR2 YYREEE (reference sequence). V was cut by 5 bases and J by 2 bases, with 16 bases left in between. This CDR3 region has 16 residues. CDR3 protein: CASRTGLDGTNEKLFF. In DNA, the CDR3 is TGTGCCAGCAGAACAGGCCTGGATGGGACTAATGAAAAACTGTTTTTT.

A remark on this clone: Relative to the germline gene, one junction end is altered; a read error may explain this. The chain employs TRBV20-1 and TRBJ1-1; D is ambiguous. This CDR3 comprises 11 residues. Germline CDR1 and CDR2: DFQATT and SNEGSKA (reference sequence). In DNA, the CDR3 is TGCAGTGCTGGAGACGGGGTAGAAGCTTTCTTT. Amino acid sequence: CSAGDGVEAFF.

The chain couples TRBV10-3 to TRBJ2-3; 10 bases match TRBD2. Trimming at V came to 6 bases and at J to 1 base, leaving 1 base not matched to a gene. Per the germline V gene, CDR1 is ENHRY and CDR2 is SYGVKD. The CDR3 length is 14 residues. CDR3: CAISTSGGTDTQYF. CDR3 nucleotide sequence: TGTGCCATCAGCACTAGCGGGGGCACAGATACGCAGTATTTT.

This clone turned up a few times. The chain has TRBV10-3 and TRBJ2-1; perhaps TRBD1 as D (6 bases). V gave up 10 bases and J gave up 8 bases, with 18 bases separating them. Germline V gene data show CDR1 as ENHRY and CDR2 as SYGVKD. CDR3 length: 13 residues. The CDR3 here is CATSGAAGDEQFF. The CDR3 DNA is TGTGCCACGTCAGGGGCCGCCGGCGATGAGCAGTTCTTC.

The chain has TRBV19 and TRBJ2-1, with TRBD2 identical over 9 bases. V shed 6 bases and J 4 bases; nucleotides not matched to a gene: 4. CDR1 is LNHDA, CDR2 SQIVND, per germline (reference sequence). This CDR3 has 14 residues. The CDR3 loop reads CASRGSGRYNEQFF. For the CDR3, the DNA is TGTGCCAGTAGAGGTAGCGGGAGATACAATGAGCAGTTCTTC. Combining the CDR3 with reference TRBV19 and TRBJ2-1 gives the whole variable domain DGGITQSPKYLFRKEGQNVTLSCEQNLNHDAMYWYRQDPGQGLRLIYYSQIVNDFQKGDIAEGYSVSREKKESFPLTVTSAQKNPTAFYLCASRGSGRYNEQFFGPGTRLTVL.

V and J are TRBV28 and TRBJ1-1; tentative D call: TRBD1 (5 bases). The CDR3 sequence is 14 residues long. Trimming shortened V by 6 bases and J by 3 bases, and 14 bases separated the two germline ends. Germline loops: CDR1 MDHEN, CDR2 SYDVKM. The CDR3 protein is CASRTSGRDTEAFF. In DNA, the CDR3 is TGTGCCAGCAGGACGTCAGGGAGGGACACTGAAGCTTTCTTT.

This clone was seen once. The J gene is TRBJ1-2, the V gene TRBV24-1, with D unclear. Germline V CDR1 and CDR2: KGHDR, SFDVKD. Trimming left V 6 bases short and J 6 bases short, with 13 bases between. The CDR3 runs 13 residues. The CDR3 DNA sequence: TGTGCCACCAGTCAAACATGGAGGGATGGCTACACCTTC. It is translated as CATSQTWRDGYTF.

The CDR3 nucleotides read TGTGCCAGCAGCTTAGAGGCAGGGAAACCCTATAGCGGTACCTTC. Its translation is CASSLEAGKPYSGTF. This chain links TRBV7-2 with TRBJ1-2; maybe TRBD1 (5 bases). V lost 1 base to trimming and J lost 14 bases, with 23 bases between them. Looked up from germline, CDR1 is SGHTA and CDR2 is FQGNSA. This CDR3 spans 15 amino acids.

V gene TRBV7-2 combines with J gene TRBJ2-1, with D perhaps matching TRBD1 (7 bases). This CDR3 region has 17 residues. V dropped 0 bases and J dropped 5 bases, with 17 bases sitting between them. Germline CDR1 SGHTA, CDR2 FQGNSA. CDR3 region: CASSLASGGYTHNEQFF. The CDR3 coding sequence is TGTGCCAGCAGCTTAGCCTCAGGGGGGTATACACACAATGAGCAGTTCTTC.

The chain combines TRBV3-1 (or the pseudogene TRBV3-2) with TRBJ2-7, with D tentatively TRBD2 (5 bases). The CDR3 totals 13 residues. The germline V and J ends were trimmed by 3 bases and 4 bases, with 10 bases remaining between them. Germline CDR1 reads LGHDT; CDR2 reads YNNKEL (reference sequence). Here the CDR3 reads CASSQGSGYEQYV. CDR3 bases: TGTGCCAGCAGCCAGGGCTCGGGGTACGAGCAGTACGTC.

The chain links TRBV29-1 to TRBJ2-3; D might be TRBD2 (5 bases). The CDR3 is 12 residues long. Germline V gene lookup returns CDR1 SQVTM and CDR2 ANQGSEA. CDR3 in DNA: TGCAGGGTCCGCGGGCCGGGAGATACGCAGTATTTT. Protein sequence: CRVRGPGDTQYF.

This chain links TRBV7-2 with TRBJ1-2; D unclear. This CDR3 is 15 amino acids long. V lost 2 bases and J 5 bases, leaving 15 bases between the germline ends. Looked up from germline, CDR1 is SGHTA and CDR2 is FQGNSA. The CDR3 bases are TGTGCCAGCAGCTTACAGTGGGCAGACCCTTATGGCTACACCTTC. This translates into CASSLQWADPYGYTF.

This clone was recorded only once. The chain couples TRBV6-1 to TRBJ2-6; 13 bases agree with TRBD2. The CDR3 length is 20 residues. V lost 4 bases, J lost 0 bases, and 9 bases stayed unmatched. Germline assignment: CDR1 MNHNS and CDR2 SASEGT. The CDR3 is CASSAPPGLAGASGANVLTF. CDR3 nucleotide sequence: TGTGCCAGCAGTGCCCCCCCCGGACTAGCGGGAGCCTCTGGGGCCAACGTCCTGACTTTC.

This clone occurred a few times. The rearrangement joins TRBV9 to TRBJ2-2; a weak D match, TRBD2 (6 bases). V was pared by 2 bases and J by 7 bases, with 15 bases between. The CDR3 has 15 amino acids. The V gene's germline CDR1 is SGDLS and CDR2 YYNGEE. CDR3 loop: CASSVDSAGGGELFF. The CDR3 coding sequence is TGTGCCAGCAGCGTCGACAGCGCCGGGGGCGGGGAGCTGTTTTTT.

The rearrangement joins TRBV7-2 to TRBJ2-2, with 13 bases aligning to TRBD2. This CDR3 contains 16 residues. Germline CDR1 and CDR2: SGHTA and FQGNSA. After removal of 5 bases from V and 8 bases from J, the junction contained 8 bases not matched to a gene. The CDR3 nucleotides are TGTGCCAGCAGCCCGGGACTAGCGGGACTAGGGGGGGAGCTGTTTTTT. This translates into CASSPGLAGLGGELFF.

The chain's CDR3 is CASSLEPSNQPQHF. The CDR3 bases are TGCGCCAGCAGCTTGGAGCCTAGCAATCAGCCCCAGCATTTT. This chain joins TRBV5-1 and TRBJ1-5; D unclear. The germline gives CDR1 SGHRS, CDR2 YFSETQ. The CDR3 loop spans 14 amino acids. Trimming shortened V by 0 bases and J by 0 bases, and 4 bases separated the two germline ends.

CDR3 loop: CASSLGTGASPLHF. DNA for the CDR3: TGTGCCAGCAGCCTGGGGACAGGGGCGTCACCCCTCCACTTT. The rearrangement links TRBV27 to TRBJ1-6; 10 nucleotides match TRBD1. Per the germline V gene, CDR1 is MNHEY and CDR2 is SMNVEV (reference sequence). This CDR3 has 14 amino acids. Unmatched junction bases numbered 6, after V lost 6 bases and J lost 10 bases.

CDR3 loop: CASSLNGEYGYTF. The CDR3 DNA sequence: TGCGCCAGCAGCTTGAACGGAGAGTATGGCTACACCTTC. This chain uses TRBV5-1 with TRBJ1-2; D unclear. V lost 1 base and J lost 5, with 9 bases in between. The CDR3 has 13 residues. Looked up from germline, CDR1 is SGHRS and CDR2 is YFSETQ. Full variable domain (remainder filled in from reference TRBV5-1 and TRBJ1-2): KAGVTQTPRYLIKTRGQQVTLSCSPISGHRSVSWYQQTPGQGLQFLFEYFSETQRNKGNFPGRFSGRQFSNSRSEMNVSTLELGDSALYLCASSLNGEYGYTFGSGTRLTVV.

J is TRBJ1-5 and V is TRBV11-2; D may be TRBD1 (5 bases). Germline CDR1 SGHAT, CDR2 FQNNGV. V lost 2 bases to trimming and J lost 2 bases, with 7 bases between them. The CDR3 is 14 amino acids. The CDR3 loop is CASSLQGGNQPQHF. The CDR3 DNA reads as TGTGCCAGCAGCTTACAGGGTGGCAATCAGCCCCAGCATTTT. Supplemented by reference TRBV11-2 and TRBJ1-5, the full variable domain reads EAGVAQSPRYKIIEKRQSVAFWCNPISGHATLYWYQQILGQGPKLLIQFQNNGVVDDSQLPKDRFSAERLKGVDSTLKIQPAKLEDSAVYLCASSLQGGNQPQHFGDGTRLSIL.

The chain joins TRBV6-5 to TRBJ2-7; 9 bases agree with TRBD1. CDR1 MNHEY and CDR2 SVGAGI come from the germline V gene. The V and J ends lost 0 bases and 7 bases, in that order; junction bases with no gene match: 4. The CDR3 runs to 14 residues. CDR3 DNA sequence: TGTGCCAGCAGTTACTCAGGGACAGGGAAGGAGCAGTACTTC. It translates to CASSYSGTGKEQYF.

V gene TRBV11-2 combines with J gene TRBJ2-5; possibly TRBD2 for D (7 bases). Trimming took 4 bases from V and 4 from J, leaving 16 bases between them. CDR3 size: 15 residues. Germline V gene data show CDR1 as SGHAT and CDR2 as FQNNGV. The CDR3 reads CASSSLEGGAETQYF. The CDR3 DNA is TGTGCCAGCAGCTCCTTGGAGGGGGGGGCAGAGACCCAGTACTTC.

The chain recombines TRBV5-4 with TRBJ2-1; 9 bases agree with TRBD2. The CDR3 extends over 16 amino acids. V lost 3 bases, J lost 9 bases, and 13 bases stayed unmatched. The germline V gene has CDR1 SGHNT and CDR2 YYREEE (reference sequence). CDR3 sequence: CASSSPRGGGAGEQFF. The DNA of the CDR3 is TGTGCCAGCAGCTCCCCCCGCGGCGGGGGGGCGGGTGAGCAGTTCTTC. The full variable domain, with the rest looked up from reference TRBV5-4 and TRBJ2-1, is ETGVTQSPTHLIKTRGQQVTLRCSSQSGHNTVSWYQQALGQGPQFIFQYYREEENGRGNFPPRFSGLQFPNYSSELNVNALELDDSALYLCASSSPRGGGAGEQFFGPGTRLTVL.

The chain recombines TRBV6-2 or TRBV6-3 with TRBJ2-5; TRBD1 might be the D (5 bases). The V gene lost 3 bases and the J gene lost 5 bases, with 13 bases spanning the gap. CDR1 and CDR2 from the germline V gene are MNHEY and SVGEGT. This CDR3 region has 14 residues. The chain's CDR3 is CASSYPGPGETQYF. The CDR3 nucleotides read TGTGCCAGCAGTTATCCAGGGCCCGGGGAGACCCAGTACTTC.

The chain couples TRBV4-3 to TRBJ2-5, with unresolved D. Per germline, CDR1 LGHNA and CDR2 YSLEER. V was pared by 0 bases and J by 2 bases, with 10 bases between. The CDR3 is 15 amino acids. The CDR3 region is CASSQDAQVQETQYF. The CDR3 DNA is TGCGCCAGCAGCCAAGACGCGCAAGTACAAGAGACCCAGTACTTC.